This T cell receptor (beta chain) stems from a study of T cell changes during pregnancy in multiple sclerosis (dated by TCRdb to about 2019). In terms of the full investigation: The study examined how the T cell repertoire changed over the course of pregnancy in women with multiple sclerosis.

With regard to this clone: What antigen it recognizes has not been identified. Nothing much larger sits one base from this clone, and base qualities are not available.

CDR1 and CDR2 are read off the germline V gene (reference sequence) as PRHDT and FYEKMQ. The germline V end is reduced by 2 bases and the J end by 2 bases; junction bases left unmatched: 10. The CDR3, cysteine through phenylalanine, is 18 amino acids long. Of all the DNA, just the CDR3 is kept, 54 bases in frame from base 1. Libraries were prepared through the immunoSEQ multiplex PCR assay. Imported from immuneACCESS, the table was reduced by TCRdb to in-frame sequences with V and J called. These copies leave out some clones; in studies compared against another copy, an unresolved V gene accounts for under half, and the cause of the remainder is not known. This sample gives 100,000 or so clones in total; approximately 93% of them show up just once. The leading ten clones occupy around 0.99% of the sample.

The sequenced sample was peripheral blood, obtained after pregnancy. The sequence joins TRBV13 to TRBJ2-3; TRBD2 matches 10 bases in the middle. The TCR originated in a female donor with multiple sclerosis, enrolled in a pregnancy study. The DNA is TGTGCCAGCAGCTTAAGAACGAGCGGGAGGGCACCCACAGATACGCAGTATTTT. Its protein reads: CASSLRTSGRAPTDTQYF.